The entry that follows covers one T cell receptor beta chain sequence. Its antigen is not known. This sample was included in a study of T-cell memory formation after mild COVID-19. Study in general: Among the donors, TCR clusters were largely specific to each donor. General study points: Several responding clones turned up in pre-infection memory, indicating that cross-reactive memory may have taken part.

The ends lost 3 bases at V and 7 bases at J; junction bases unmatched: 7. The CDR3 has 14 residues. 5'RACE, which relied on constant-segment primers, yielded TCR alpha and TCR beta cDNA libraries carrying sample barcodes and UMIs. One entry per CDR3 protein, called by TCRdb with MiXCR from the 5' RACE reads. This sample has some 440,000 distinct CDR3 sequences, with 25% found just once. The rearrangement uses TRBV12-3 or TRBV12-4 and TRBJ1-2, with 8 bases identical to TRBD1. What was sequenced was PBMCs or a T cell subset sorted from them (not recorded which). The receptor's source is an adult woman who had mild COVID-19 (a few samples of this study predate the infection). Cell type and time point are not known. As DNA, the CDR3 is TGTGCCAGCAGTTTTTCAGGACAGGGAGGTGGCTACACCTTC. This sequence encodes CASSFSGQGGGYTF.